The rows below give T cell receptor beta chains drawn from one sample of a study of shared clonotypes between healthy human individuals. TCRdb's table, derived via immunoSEQ multiplex PCR, lists solely in-frame clones and lacks some. Altogether 980,000 or so clones are present, approximately 76% being singletons, with the ten largest covering over 1.3%. The sample taken for sequencing was memory CD4+ T cells sorted from blood. The source of these receptors is a man in his late teens or twenties in good health. Both conserved end residues are part of each CDR3. Fields, in order: CDR3 DNA, CDR3 protein, D gene, clone size, J gene, V gene. A D gene is named only where the DNA matches it firmly. Clone sizes are given selectively: once, few, many, or a class where the clone is expanded.

TGTGCCAGCTCACCTTATCAACAGTCTGAAGCTTTCTTT CASSPYQQSEAFF . . TRBJ1-1 TRBV18
TGTGCCAGCAGTTACTCGGGGGTCGGACAGAACTATGGCTACACCTTC CASSYSGVGQNYGYTF . . TRBJ1-2 TRBV6-5
TGTGCCAGCAGCTTAGCGGGACGTGATTCACCCCTCCACTTT CASSLAGRDSPLHF . . TRBJ1-6 TRBV7-9
TGTGCCAGCAGCTCAAATGGAGGGGGCTACAATGAGCAGTTCTTC CASSSNGGGYNEQFF . . TRBJ2-1 TRBV5-4
TGCGCCAGCAGCTTTGGGGCTAATGAAAAACTGTTTTTT CASSFGANEKLFF . . TRBJ1-4 TRBV5-1
TGTGCCAGCAGTGCCGGGACAGGGAGGGCCCAGTACTTC CASSAGTGRAQYF TRBD1 . TRBJ2-5 TRBV2
TGCGCCAGCAGGGCTAGCGGGAGCCCCCTATGGTTCTTC CASRASGSPLWFF TRBD2 . TRBJ2-1 TRBV5-1
TGTGCCAGTAGTATAGTGGGGCAAGAGACCCAGTACTTC CASSIVGQETQYF . once TRBJ2-5 TRBV19
TGTGCCAGCGAATTAGCGAACTCCTACGAGCAGTACTTC CASELANSYEQYF . few TRBJ2-7 TRBV25-1
TGTGCCAGCTCACCTCTGACTCCAGGGGCCCTTAGGGAGGATTACACCTTC CASSPLTPGALREDYTF . . TRBJ1-2 TRBV18
TGTGCCTGGACGAGACAGGGGGCGAAGACTGAAGCTTTCTTT CAWTRQGAKTEAFF TRBD1 . TRBJ1-1 TRBV30
TGCGCCAGCAGCCAAGGTGGGGCGGATAGCTCCTACGAGCAGTACTTC CASSQGGADSSYEQYF . . TRBJ2-7 TRBV4-3
TGTGCCAGCAGTTCGGGGGCCAGGGGCTCCTATGGCTACACCTTC CASSSGARGSYGYTF . . TRBJ1-2 TRBV28
TGTGCCATCAGTGCTGGGACTGACGGAGGCTACACCTTC CAISAGTDGGYTF . . TRBJ1-2 TRBV10-3
TGTGCCAGCAGTGGAGCCGGGACGACCAACACCGGGGAGCTGTTTTTT CASSGAGTTNTGELFF . . TRBJ2-2 TRBV27
TGTGCCAGCAGTCCAAGACAGGGTTATCAGCCCCAGCATTTT CASSPRQGYQPQHF TRBD1 . TRBJ1-5 TRBV2
TGTGCCAGCAAAGGGGGACAGGGGGTTAACTCTAACTATGGCTACACCTTC CASKGGQGVNSNYGYTF TRBD1 . TRBJ1-2 TRBV2
TGTGCCAGCAGTATTCAGGGTGACTATGGCTACACCTTC CASSIQGDYGYTF . . TRBJ1-2 TRBV6-6
TGTGCCACCAGCAGAGGACCGGGACAGGGAGGTCCAAACACCGGGGAGCTGTTTTTT CATSRGPGQGGPNTGELFF TRBD1 . TRBJ2-2 TRBV15
TGTGCCAGCAGCTTAGGACCCGCGAACACCGGGGAGCTGTTTTTT CASSLGPANTGELFF . . TRBJ2-2 TRBV7-2
TGTGCCAGCAGTTCCACACAGGGATTTGATCAGCCCCAGCATTTT CASSSTQGFDQPQHF . . TRBJ1-5 TRBV6-5